This TCR beta chain appears in the sequencing data of a study of control samples from healthy donors and cancer patients. TCRdb's copy holds only in-frame clones and misses some; the assay was immunoSEQ multiplex PCR. Of 95,000 to 130,000 clones listed, around 91% are singletons. V shed 6 bases and J shed 3 bases, with 9 bases lying between them. Germline CDR1 and CDR2: MGHDK and SYGVNS. The CDR3 length is 12 residues. The sequence came from a woman in her fifties or sixties with colorectal cancer. Specimen: PBMCs. The chain joins TRBV25-1 to TRBJ2-7; D not resolved. The CDR3 region is CASRGSDYEQYF. Written as DNA, the CDR3 is TGTGCCAGCAGGGGGTCGGACTACGAGCAGTACTTC.